The 32 T cell receptor beta chains below were found in one sample sequenced in a study of blood T cell repertoires in COVID-19. Data came from immunoSEQ multiplex PCR; TCRdb stores just in-frame clones and leaves some out. The profile shows tens of thousands of clones, just under 75% of them singletons. The sequenced material came from peripheral blood. These receptors were obtained from a woman between 65 and 79 years old with COVID-19, enrolled during active disease.

The V gene is TRBV9, the J gene TRBJ2-2; 7 positions agree with TRBD1. With V trimmed by 4 bases and J by 4 bases, 10 bases remained unmatched. Germline assignment: CDR1 SGDLS and CDR2 YYNGEE. The CDR3 consists of 16 residues. In DNA, the CDR3 is TGTGCCAGCAGCCCCCGACAGGGAGTGGGCACCGGGGAGCTGTTTTTT. It yields the protein CASSPRQGVGTGELFF.

The chain joins TRBV6-5 to TRBJ1-1; the D gene is possibly TRBD1 (5 bases). Germline lookup yields CDR1 MNHEY and CDR2 SVGAGI. The V end was cut by 0 bases, the J end by 3 bases, with 14 bases between. The CDR3 sequence is 16 residues long. CDR3: CASSYSGQGVDTEAFF. CDR3 coding DNA: TGTGCCAGCAGTTACTCGGGGCAGGGTGTTGACACTGAAGCTTTCTTT.

The chain has TRBV18 and TRBJ1-4; no clear D. The CDR3 extends over 15 amino acids. Trimming left V 3 bases short and J 0 bases short, with 8 bases between. CDR1 and CDR2 (germline): KGHSH, LQKENI. CDR3 in amino acids: CASSPALATNEKLFF. CDR3 in DNA: TGTGCCAGCTCACCTGCGCTTGCAACTAATGAAAAACTGTTTTTT.

V usage is TRBV11-3 and J usage is TRBJ2-3; D is possibly TRBD1 (5 bases). The CDR3 runs 14 residues. V shed 5 bases and J shed 3 bases, with 12 bases lying between them. From germline, CDR1 is SGHNT and CDR2 YENEEA. The CDR3 DNA reads TGTGCCAGCAGCCGCTTTAGGGGTACAGATACGCAGTATTTT. Its protein is CASSRFRGTDTQYF.

CDR3 sequence: CSVDRSGLANEQFF. The CDR3 DNA is TGCAGCGTTGATAGGAGTGGGCTAGCCAATGAGCAGTTCTTC. The chain combines TRBV29-1 with TRBJ2-1, with D maybe TRBD2 (5 bases). The CDR3 contains 14 residues. Trimming removed 3 bases from V and 6 bases from J, with 15 bases in between. CDR1 is SQVTM and CDR2 is ANQGSEA in the germline V gene.

This chain uses TRBV18 with TRBJ1-6; 10 bases match TRBD1. Germline assignment: CDR1 KGHSH and CDR2 LQKENI. V shed 1 base, J shed 7 bases, and the junction held 1 base outside the gene matches. The CDR3 is 15 amino acids. The CDR3 is CASSPRTGGNSPLHF. Here the CDR3 DNA reads TGTGCCAGCTCACCACGGACAGGGGGGAATTCACCCCTCCACTTT. The full variable domain, in which reference TRBV18 and TRBJ1-6 provide the parts outside the CDR3, is NAGVMQNPRHLVRRRGQEARLRCSPMKGHSHVYWYRQLPEEGLKFMVYLQKENIIDESGMPKERFSAEFPKEGPSILRIQQVVRGDSAAYFCASSPRTGGNSPLHFGNGTRLTVT.

In this sample, this clone turned up a few times. The chain couples TRBV19 to TRBJ2-1; the match to TRBD2 covers 11 bases. The J segment lost 0 bases and the V segment lost 8 bases, leaving 0 bases of the junction unmatched. The CDR3 runs to 14 residues. CDR1 is LNHDA and CDR2 is SQIVND in the germline V gene (reference sequence). DNA for the CDR3: TGTGCCAGTGGGACTAGCGGCTCCTACAATGAGCAGTTCTTC. Protein product: CASGTSGSYNEQFF.

This clone has just one count. The V call is TRBV28, the J call TRBJ1-2; weak D call: TRBD1 (6 bases). Per germline, CDR1 MDHEN and CDR2 SYDVKM. The CDR3 sequence is 12 residues long. V lost 5 bases to trimming and J lost 8 bases, with 12 bases between them. CDR3 sequence reads: CASSTTGFGYTF. CDR3 DNA sequence: TGTGCCAGCAGTACAACAGGGTTCGGCTACACCTTC.

The V and J genes are TRBV7-9 and TRBJ2-1; D is possibly TRBD2 (6 bases). V lost 6 bases to trimming and J lost 5 bases, with 11 bases between them. The CDR3 loop spans 13 amino acids. CDR1 is SEHNR and CDR2 is FQNEAQ in the germline V gene (reference sequence). CDR3 sequence reads: CASRLAGNNEQFF. The CDR3 DNA reads TGTGCCAGCAGACTAGCTGGTAACAATGAGCAGTTCTTC. Based on the CDR3 plus reference TRBV7-9 and TRBJ2-1, the full variable domain is DTGVSQNPRHKITKRGQNVTFRCDPISEHNRLYWYRQTLGQGPEFLTYFQNEAQLEKSRLLSDRFSAERPKGSFSTLEIQRTEQGDSAMYLCASRLAGNNEQFFGPGTRLTVL.

The V and J genes are TRBV14 and TRBJ2-3, with 10 bases matching TRBD2. CDR3 length: 17 residues. From germline, CDR1 is SGHDN and CDR2 FVKESK. The trim removed 1 base at V and 2 bases at J, leaving 6 bases unmatched. CDR3: CASSQGLAGVLTDTQYF. Here the CDR3 DNA reads TGTGCCAGCAGCCAAGGTCTAGCGGGGGTCCTCACAGATACGCAGTATTTT. Complete variable domain (other parts from reference TRBV14 and TRBJ2-3): EAGVTQFPSHSVIEKGQTVTLRCDPISGHDNLYWYRRVMGKEIKFLLHFVKESKQDESGMPNNRFLAERTGGTYSTLKVQPAELEDSGVYFCASSQGLAGVLTDTQYFGPGTRLTVL.

CDR3 loop: CASSFAGPINEQFF. CDR3 nucleotide sequence: TGTGCCAGCAGTTTTGCGGGCCCCATCAATGAGCAGTTCTTC. J is TRBJ2-1 and V is TRBV27; tentative D call: TRBD2 (5 bases). V lost 3 bases, J lost 6 bases, and 12 bases lay in between. Germline assignment: CDR1 MNHEY and CDR2 SMNVEV (reference sequence). CDR3 length: 14 amino acids.

This sequence joins TRBV5-1 and TRBJ2-3; 8 nucleotides agree with TRBD2. The germline gives CDR1 SGHRS, CDR2 YFSETQ. This CDR3 has 15 residues. V lost 4 bases and J lost 5; bases outside the gene matches: 9. The CDR3 DNA follows: TGCGCCAGCAGCCCCCTGGGCGGGAGGATAGATACGCAGTATTTT. Translated: CASSPLGGRIDTQYF.

This rearrangement joins TRBV10-3 to TRBJ1-1, with no clear D. The V and J ends lost 3 bases and 4 bases respectively, with 6 bases between them. The germline V gene has CDR1 ENHRY and CDR2 SYGVKD. The CDR3 has 12 amino acids. The CDR3 DNA follows: TGTGCCATCAGTGACAGAGGCACTGAAGCTTTCTTT. Protein: CAISDRGTEAFF.

This chain links TRBV29-1 with TRBJ1-2; maybe TRBD1 (5 bases). V was cut by 7 bases and J by 6 bases, with 12 bases left in between. Per germline, CDR1 SQVTM and CDR2 ANQGSEA. This CDR3 region has 11 residues. The CDR3 DNA follows: TGCAGCGCGGGGGGGAGTAATGGCTACACCTTC. Its protein product is CSAGGSNGYTF.

The chain couples TRBV7-2 to TRBJ2-1; D might be TRBD2 (7 bases). Germline V gene sequence: CDR1 SGHTA, CDR2 FQGNSA. V was cut by 1 base and J by 15 bases, with 22 bases left in between. The CDR3 spans 15 residues. CDR3 bases: TGTGCCAGCAGCTTAGACAGGACTAGAGGGGGGTCGTGGTTCTTC. Protein sequence: CASSLDRTRGGSWFF.

The chain joins TRBV5-1 to TRBJ2-1, with 13 positions matching TRBD2. CDR1 is SGHRS, CDR2 YFSETQ, per germline. CDR3 size: 15 residues. Losses at the gene ends were 4 bases for V and 9 bases for J; bases not matched to a gene: 7. This CDR3 is CASSPGLAGASEQFF. The DNA for the CDR3 is TGCGCCAGCAGCCCAGGACTAGCGGGAGCTAGTGAGCAGTTCTTC.

This chain joins TRBV5-4 and TRBJ1-1; 9 bases are shared with TRBD1. CDR1 and CDR2 (germline): SGHNT, YYREEE (reference sequence). The CDR3 length is 15 residues. The V segment lost 3 bases and the J segment 3 bases; nucleotides outside the gene matches: 6. The CDR3, as DNA: TGTGCCAGCAGCTGGGGGACAGGGTGGGACACTGAAGCTTTCTTT. Its translation: CASSWGTGWDTEAFF.

This clone was observed once. The rearrangement links TRBV4-1 to TRBJ2-3, with D possibly TRBD1 on 5 matching bases. V gave up 5 bases and J gave up 4 bases, with 13 bases separating them. This CDR3 contains 14 residues. Per germline, CDR1 MGHRA and CDR2 YSYEKL. The CDR3 DNA is TGCGCCAGCAGCAATCCGGACATCTCAGATACGCAGTATTTT. Translated: CASSNPDISDTQYF.

This clone has only one observation. The rearrangement joins TRBV3-1 (or the pseudogene TRBV3-2) to TRBJ2-7, with TRBD1 matching over 8 bases. Germline values: CDR1 LGHDT, CDR2 YNNKEL (reference sequence). With V trimmed by 6 bases and J by 7 bases, 5 bases remained unmatched. The CDR3 has 12 amino acids. The chain's CDR3 is CASSRTGYEQYF. The CDR3 DNA follows: TGTGCCAGCAGTCGGACAGGGTATGAGCAGTACTTC.

The V call is TRBV11-2, the J call TRBJ2-5; 7 nucleotides agree with TRBD1. The CDR3 covers 13 residues. J was trimmed by 1 base and V by 5 bases; bases with no gene match: 1. Looked up from germline, CDR1 is SGHAT and CDR2 is FQNNGV. CDR3 DNA sequence: TGTGCCAGCAGCCAGGGGGTCCAAGAGACCCAGTACTTC. Translating gives CASSQGVQETQYF.

Worth noting for this clone: Other DNA sequences in the sample encode the same CDR3. The J gene is TRBJ2-5, the V gene TRBV5-1, with D unresolved. Between the trimmed V and J ends, which lost 0 bases and 4 bases, there was a span of 10 bases. From germline, CDR1 is SGHRS and CDR2 YFSETQ. The CDR3 covers 14 residues. The CDR3 spells CASSLGQAGETQYF. CDR3 bases: TGCGCCAGCAGCTTGGGCCAGGCTGGAGAGACCCAGTACTTC.

The gene calls are TRBV10-2 and TRBJ1-1; tentative D call: TRBD1 (5 bases). The germline V and J ends were trimmed by 4 bases and 7 bases, with 10 bases remaining between them. The CDR3 covers 12 residues. Germline CDR1 WSHSY, CDR2 SAAADI. The CDR3 here is CASSAPGREAFF. CDR3 DNA sequence: TGCGCCAGCAGTGCCCCAGGGCGTGAAGCTTTCTTT.

This clone has at least ten counts. The chain uses TRBV11-3 and TRBJ2-7; 8 nucleotides align to TRBD2. Germline values: CDR1 SGHNT, CDR2 YENEEA. The CDR3 contains 16 residues. The V segment lost 5 bases and the J segment 3 bases; nucleotides outside the gene matches: 12. The CDR3 region is CASSAVSGSPFYEQYV. In DNA form, the CDR3 reads TGTGCCAGCAGCGCGGTGAGCGGGAGTCCGTTCTACGAGCAGTACGTC.

In its sample, this clone was seen once. The chain employs TRBV14 and TRBJ2-1; TRBD1 matches 8 bases. The CDR3 runs to 17 residues. Germline V gene sequence: CDR1 SGHDN, CDR2 FVKESK. V shed 0 bases and J 2 bases; nucleotides not matched to a gene: 6. The DNA of the CDR3 is TGTGCCAGCAGCCAAGATCCCAGGGGGCCTCCCTACAATGAGCAGTTCTTC. Its protein is CASSQDPRGPPYNEQFF.

The chain recombines TRBV4-2 with TRBJ2-7; 10 bases match TRBD1. The V segment lost 2 bases and the J segment 6 bases; nucleotides outside the gene matches: 16. From germline, CDR1 is LGHNA and CDR2 YNFKEQ. CDR3 length: 18 amino acids. This CDR3 reads CASSQSQGPGQGSPEQYF. For the CDR3, the DNA is TGTGCCAGCAGCCAATCCCAAGGGCCGGGACAGGGGTCCCCCGAGCAGTACTTC.

This clone appeared once. This rearrangement joins TRBV5-6 to TRBJ1-2; TRBD1 matches at 10 bases. J was trimmed by 1 base and V by 7 bases; bases with no gene match: 7. Per germline, CDR1 SGHDT and CDR2 YYEEEE. This CDR3 spans 15 amino acids. Written as DNA, the CDR3 is TGTGCCAGCTCACTACGGACAGGGGGTAACTATGGCTACACCTTC. Protein product: CASSLRTGGNYGYTF.

CDR3 residues: CASSYLSGANYGYTF. CDR3 sequence (DNA): TGTGCCAGCAGTTACCTTTCAGGGGCGAACTATGGCTACACCTTC. This chain links TRBV6-2 or TRBV6-3 with TRBJ1-2; D possibly corresponds to TRBD1 (6 bases). The CDR3 has 15 amino acids. The germline CDR1 and CDR2 sequences are MNHEY and SVGEGT. Trimming took 2 bases from V and 2 from J, leaving 12 bases between them.

The chain carries TRBV6-5 and TRBJ1-2; D possibly corresponds to TRBD1 (6 bases). From germline, CDR1 is MNHEY and CDR2 SVGAGI. Between the trimmed V and J ends, which lost 7 bases and 8 bases, there was a span of 14 bases. CDR3 length equals 12 residues. The CDR3 DNA follows: TGTGCCAGCAACCCATACAGGGTGGGCTACACCTTC. Translation: CASNPYRVGYTF.

V gene TRBV7-3 combines with J gene TRBJ2-2; possible D gene TRBD2, 5 bases. Deletions cut 2 bases from V and 4 bases from J, with 20 bases between. Per the germline V gene, CDR1 is SGHTA and CDR2 is FQGTGA. The CDR3 runs 18 residues. The CDR3 spells CASSLLRTREGGTGELFF. CDR3 in DNA: TGTGCCAGCAGCTTACTAAGGACCAGAGAGGGCGGCACCGGGGAGCTGTTTTTT. Together with reference TRBV7-3 and TRBJ2-2, the CDR3 gives the full variable domain: GAGVSQTPSNKVTEKGKYVELRCDPISGHTALYWYRQSLGQGPEFLIYFQGTGAADDSGLPNDRFFAVRPEGSVSTLKIQRTERGDSAVYLCASSLLRTREGGTGELFFGEGSRLTVL.

This chain links TRBV2 with TRBJ1-5, with 8 bases identical to TRBD1. Per germline, CDR1 SNHLY and CDR2 FYNNEI. The CDR3 sequence is 14 residues long. J lost 4 bases, V lost 6 bases, and 5 bases had no gene match. The CDR3 sequence: CASRRTGSNQPQHF. The CDR3 region has the DNA TGTGCCAGCAGACGGACAGGGAGTAATCAGCCCCAGCATTTT.

This rearrangement joins TRBV5-4 to TRBJ1-6; a weak D match, TRBD1 (6 bases). Trimming took 4 bases from V and 5 from J, leaving 13 bases between them. The CDR3 is 15 amino acids. From germline, CDR1 is SGHNT and CDR2 YYREEE (reference sequence). The CDR3 loop reads CASSPGTTNNSPLHF. CDR3 DNA sequence: TGTGCCAGCAGCCCCGGGACAACCAATAATTCACCCCTCCACTTT.

The V gene is TRBV19, the J gene TRBJ1-5, with D perhaps TRBD1 (5 bases). Germline assignment: CDR1 LNHDA and CDR2 SQIVND (reference sequence). Trimming left V 9 bases short and J 0 bases short, with 15 bases between. There are 15 residues in the CDR3. The CDR3: CASRQNINSNQPQHF. CDR3 DNA: TGTGCCAGCCGACAGAATATTAATAGCAATCAGCCCCAGCATTTT.